The 6 T cell receptor beta chains listed next were all sequenced from one sample in a study of response to subunit inactivated influenza vaccine. One entry per CDR3 protein, called by TCRdb with MiXCR from the RT-PCR reads. The table records some 850,000 distinct CDR3 sequences, less than 20% of them present only once. This material consisted of PBMCs from blood, taken approximately 5 days after vaccination. The source of these receptors is a middle-aged man who received an inactivated influenza vaccine.

The J gene is TRBJ2-7, the V gene TRBV5-1; the match to TRBD2 covers 13 bases. Unmatched junction bases numbered 5, after V lost 4 bases and J lost 4 bases. From germline, CDR1 is SGHRS and CDR2 YFSETQ. This CDR3 is built from 15 residues. The CDR3, as DNA: TGCGCCAGCAGCACCGGGACTAGCGGGGTTTACGAGCAGTACTTC. Residues: CASSTGTSGVYEQYF.

This clonotype was counted a few times. This chain connects TRBV28 to TRBJ1-3; tentative D call: TRBD1 (6 bases). Trimming pared 5 bases from V and 0 bases from J, leaving 17 bases between. Germline V gives CDR1 MDHEN, CDR2 SYDVKM. The CDR3 sequence is 17 residues long. The CDR3 DNA sequence: TGTGCCAGCAGTCGATCCTCGACAGGCTACTCTGGAAACACCATATATTTT. Amino acids: CASSRSSTGYSGNTIYF.

This sequence joins TRBV3-1 and TRBJ2-7; 10 bases map to TRBD1. Germline assignment: CDR1 LGHDT and CDR2 YNNKEL (reference sequence). Trimming took 3 bases from V and 2 from J; bases not matched to a gene: 10. The CDR3 runs to 17 residues. CDR3 in DNA: TGTGCCAGCAGCCACCCGGGACAGGGGACGAGGACCTACGAGCAGTACTTC. Translated, it gives CASSHPGQGTRTYEQYF.

The rearrangement uses TRBV28 and TRBJ1-5, with D unresolved. Trimming removed 3 bases at V and 7 bases at J, with 10 bases between. This CDR3 contains 13 residues. Looked up from germline, CDR1 is MDHEN and CDR2 is SYDVKM. CDR3 DNA sequence: TGTGCCAGCAGTTTTGGGCGGTGGCAGCCCCAGCATTTT. The encoded protein is CASSFGRWQPQHF. The full variable domain, in which reference TRBV28 and TRBJ1-5 provide the parts outside the CDR3, is DVKVTQSSRYLVKRTGEKVFLECVQDMDHENMFWYRQDPGLGLRLIYFSYDVKMKEKGDIPEGYSVSREKKERFSLILESASTNQTSMYLCASSFGRWQPQHFGDGTRLSIL.

This clonotype was picked up a small number of times. J is TRBJ2-1 and V is TRBV12-3 or TRBV12-4, with 8 bases lining up with TRBD2. The CDR3 covers 14 residues. Trimming took 5 bases from V and 7 from J; bases not matched to a gene: 7. The CDR3 DNA follows: TGTGCCAGCAGTATCGGACTAGCAGGGAATGAGCAGTTCTTC. This translates into CASSIGLAGNEQFF.

The chain recombines TRBV14 with TRBJ1-2; D unresolved. The V end was cut by 0 bases, the J end by 4 bases, with 15 bases between. The CDR3 contains 16 residues. Germline loops: CDR1 SGHDN, CDR2 FVKESK. The CDR3 DNA is TGTGCCAGCAGCCAAGAAAGCGGCGTTTTGGCCTATGGCTACACCTTC. Its protein product is CASSQESGVLAYGYTF.